These 27 T cell receptor beta chains share one sample of origin, sequenced in a study of Graves' ophthalmopathy and Graves' hyperthyroidism. From RNA, the CDR3 regions of TCR beta chains were amplified and sequenced. The first-round RT-PCR employed HTBI primers together with the Qiagen OneStep RT-PCR kit. A multiplex PCR was then performed as the second round. TCRdb analysed the multiplex PCR reads with MiXCR anew, one entry per CDR3 protein. The table shows about 400,000 distinct CDR3 sequences, with approximately 16% occurring only once. The sequencing input was peripheral blood. The origin of the receptors is a woman aged 18 to 35 with Graves' ophthalmopathy.

This clonotype has a count of ten or more. As DNA, the CDR3 is TGTGCCAGCTCACTGGAGCGAGCCAAAAACATTCAGTACTTC. Protein product: CASSLERAKNIQYF. The chain carries TRBV18 and TRBJ2-4; no firm D call. V gave up 4 bases and J gave up 0 bases, with 7 bases separating them. This CDR3 is 14 amino acids long. The germline V gene has CDR1 KGHSH and CDR2 LQKENI.

The sample holds many counts of this clonotype. The CDR3 reads CASSISRTYGYTF. CDR3 nucleotides: TGTGCCAGTAGTATAAGTCGGACCTATGGCTACACCTTC. V and J are TRBV19 and TRBJ1-2, with no clear D. Germline assignment: CDR1 LNHDA and CDR2 SQIVND (reference sequence). Trimming cost V 2 bases and J 4 bases, with 8 bases left between them. CDR3 length equals 13 residues.

The table lists this clonotype with many counts. This chain's CDR3 is CASRNPAGSYEQYF. The CDR3 DNA reads as TGTGCCAGCAGAAACCCGGCAGGATCCTACGAGCAGTACTTC. The chain carries TRBV6-2 or TRBV6-3 and TRBJ2-7; D is ambiguous. V was clipped by 6 bases and J by 1 base, with 13 bases between them. The germline CDR1 and CDR2 sequences are MNHEY and SVGEGT. The CDR3 is 14 residues long.

This chain connects TRBV12-3 or TRBV12-4 to TRBJ1-6, with TRBD1 matching over 9 bases. The length of the CDR3 is 14 residues. The ends lost 5 bases at V and 9 bases at J; junction bases unmatched: 5. The CDR3 loop reads CASSDRGLASPLHF. The DNA for the CDR3 is TGTGCCAGCAGTGACAGGGGGTTGGCTTCACCCCTCCACTTT.

Comments on this clonotype: One end of the junction varies from germline; a read error may be responsible. CDR3 in DNA: TGTGCCAGCTCTACAGGACAGGGGATTTATGGCTACGCCTTC. This encodes CASSTGQGIYGYAF. The rearrangement links TRBV18 to TRBJ1-2; 9 nucleotides match TRBD1. The CDR3 has 14 amino acids. Germline V lookup: CDR1 KGHSH, CDR2 LQKENI.

Many counts were recorded for this clonotype. This chain links TRBV12-3 or TRBV12-4 with TRBJ2-5, with 9 bases lining up with TRBD1. This CDR3 is 16 amino acids long. V gave up 3 bases and J gave up 0 bases; unmatched junction bases: 5. This CDR3 is CASSFGTGSYQETQYF. CDR3 bases: TGTGCCAGCAGTTTCGGGACAGGGTCGTACCAAGAGACCCAGTACTTC.

This clonotype was seen ten or more times. The rearrangement uses TRBV12-3 or TRBV12-4 and TRBJ2-5, with 9 bases aligning to TRBD1. The ends lost 6 bases at V and 5 bases at J; junction bases unmatched: 7. This CDR3 comprises 14 residues. The CDR3 here is CASRKQGAGETQYF. CDR3 sequence (DNA): TGTGCCAGCAGAAAACAGGGGGCGGGTGAGACCCAGTACTTC.

This clonotype was observed at least ten times. The rearrangement links TRBV30 to TRBJ1-1; D remains unclear. Trimming removed 6 bases at V and 4 bases at J, with 9 bases between. Per the germline V gene, CDR1 is GTSNPN and CDR2 is SVGIG (reference sequence). This CDR3 has 11 amino acids. CDR3 DNA: TGTGCCTGTGCCGGGCGCACTGAAGCTTTCTTT. This encodes CACAGRTEAFF.

In its sample, this clonotype was seen many times. The V and J genes are TRBV20-1 and TRBJ1-5, with no clear D. Germline V lookup: CDR1 DFQATT, CDR2 SNEGSKA (reference sequence). The V and J ends lost 3 bases and 4 bases respectively, with 10 bases between them. This CDR3 comprises 13 residues. The CDR3 nucleotides are TGCAGTGCTAGGGGATGGGAGAATCAGCCCCAGCATTTT. Protein: CSARGWENQPQHF.

This clonotype was recorded many times. The chain couples TRBV29-1 to TRBJ2-7, with D unresolved. Per the germline V gene, CDR1 is SQVTM and CDR2 is ANQGSEA. The CDR3 is made up of 13 amino acids. V lost 5 bases and J 0 bases, leaving 11 bases between the germline ends. For the CDR3, the DNA is TGCAGCGTTTTGCGACCGGACTCCTACGAGCAGTACTTC. It codes for CSVLRPDSYEQYF.

The gene calls are TRBV12-3 or TRBV12-4 and TRBJ2-5; D is perhaps TRBD1 or TRBD2 (5 bases each). This CDR3 is built from 14 residues. V gave up 2 bases and J gave up 5 bases, with 12 bases separating them. The CDR3 region has the DNA TGTGCCAGCAGTTTACGGGGCGGTGGTGAGACCCAGTACTTC. Encoded protein: CASSLRGGGETQYF.

This clonotype was counted ten times or more. The chain is built from TRBV28 and TRBJ2-5; D is possibly TRBD2 (6 bases). The V gene lost 3 bases and the J gene lost 7 bases, with 21 bases spanning the gap. CDR1 and CDR2 from the germline V gene are MDHEN and SYDVKM. CDR3 size: 16 residues. This CDR3 is CASSFRMAGYAGTQYF. In nucleotides, the CDR3 is TGTGCCAGCAGTTTTCGTATGGCGGGGTATGCCGGGACCCAGTACTTC.

The rearrangement links TRBV12-3 or TRBV12-4 to TRBJ1-1, with 11 bases fitting TRBD1. The CDR3 is 15 amino acids. V shed 6 bases, J shed 5 bases, and the junction held 8 bases outside the gene matches. This chain's CDR3 is CASRRGQGAQTEAFF. Here the CDR3 DNA reads TGTGCCAGCAGACGAGGACAGGGGGCACAGACTGAAGCTTTCTTT.

This clonotype was seen many times. V and J are TRBV11-1 and TRBJ2-7, with TRBD1 identical over 9 bases. CDR3 length: 15 amino acids. V shed 5 bases, J shed 6 bases, and the junction held 11 bases outside the gene matches. Germline V gives CDR1 SGHAT, CDR2 FQDESV (reference sequence). The CDR3 region has the DNA TGTGCCAGCAGCGCCAGGGACAGGGCAGCTACCGAGCAGTACTTC. It specifies CASSARDRAATEQYF.

This clonotype occurred many times. The gene calls are TRBV5-1 and TRBJ2-5, with a possible D match to TRBD1 (5 bases). CDR3 length: 15 amino acids. Germline V gene lookup returns CDR1 SGHRS and CDR2 YFSETQ. V lost 0 bases and J lost 1, with 10 bases in between. CDR3 loop: CASSLVQGGQETQYF. The CDR3 region has the DNA TGCGCCAGCAGCTTGGTTCAGGGTGGCCAAGAGACCCAGTACTTC.

This clonotype was counted many times. The chain combines TRBV12-3 or TRBV12-4 with TRBJ1-1; D remains unclear. With 6 bases removed from V and 1 base from J, the gap between germline ends came to 9 bases. The CDR3 has 13 amino acids. The CDR3 nucleotides are TGTGCCAGCAGATTCAGAGAGAACACTGAAGCTTTCTTT. Its protein is CASRFRENTEAFF.

This clonotype was recorded a few times. The genes are TRBV6-2 or TRBV6-3 and TRBJ1-2; 7 bases are shared with TRBD1. Germline CDR1 MNHEY, CDR2 SVGEGT. This CDR3 is built from 14 residues. Trimming took 2 bases from V and 5 from J; bases not matched to a gene: 5. For the CDR3, the DNA is TGTGCCAGCAGTTACCGGGGACAGCGTTATGGCTACACCTTC. Translating gives CASSYRGQRYGYTF.

This clonotype was found many times. V usage is TRBV30 and J usage is TRBJ1-5; no reliable D call. The V gene's germline CDR1 is GTSNPN and CDR2 SVGIG (reference sequence). The CDR3 covers 12 residues. V lost 0 bases and J 9 bases, leaving 9 bases between the germline ends. The CDR3 DNA reads as TGTGCCTGGAGTGTCTACGGTCGGCCCCAGCATTTT. Amino acid sequence: CAWSVYGRPQHF.

This clonotype has at least ten counts. CDR3 DNA sequence: TGTGCCAGCAGCCCACGTGGGGCTGGGGAGCTGTTTTTT. It translates to CASSPRGAGELFF. The chain joins TRBV7-8 to TRBJ2-2, with D possibly matching TRBD1 (5 bases). With 5 bases removed from V and 8 bases from J, the gap between germline ends came to 12 bases. This CDR3 spans 13 amino acids. Per germline, CDR1 SGHVS and CDR2 FQNEAQ.

V gene TRBV6-2 or TRBV6-3 combines with J gene TRBJ2-2, with TRBD2 identical over 10 bases. The CDR3 contains 18 residues. In germline, CDR1 is MNHEY, CDR2 SVGEGT. The V and J ends lost 2 bases and 6 bases, in that order; junction bases with no gene match: 12. The CDR3 spells CASSYGPSGRRGSGELFF. The CDR3 coding sequence is TGTGCCAGCAGTTACGGGCCTAGCGGGAGACGTGGGTCCGGGGAGCTGTTTTTT.

Here the CDR3 reads CASSEMGRGYTF. CDR3 nucleotides: TGTGCCAGCAGTGAAATGGGGCGCGGCTACACCTTC. The chain carries TRBV6-1 and TRBJ1-2; D possibly corresponds to TRBD1 (5 bases). The ends were cut back, 2 bases at V and 8 bases at J, with 9 bases in the middle. The germline V gene has CDR1 MNHNS and CDR2 SASEGT. The CDR3 contains 12 residues.

The rearrangement uses TRBV18 and TRBJ2-3; 11 bases fit TRBD2. The CDR3 has 17 amino acids. Germline-derived CDR1 and CDR2 are KGHSH and LQKENI. Losses at the gene ends were 3 bases for V and 0 bases for J; bases not matched to a gene: 5. The CDR3 nucleotides are TGTGCCAGCTCACCCGGGACTAGCGGTTATAGCACAGATACGCAGTATTTT. As protein: CASSPGTSGYSTDTQYF. Full variable domain (remainder filled in from reference TRBV18 and TRBJ2-3): NAGVMQNPRHLVRRRGQEARLRCSPMKGHSHVYWYRQLPEEGLKFMVYLQKENIIDESGMPKERFSAEFPKEGPSILRIQQVVRGDSAAYFCASSPGTSGYSTDTQYFGPGTRLTVL.

This clonotype was observed many times. The V and J genes are TRBV6-5 and TRBJ1-5; no clear D. V was cut by 2 bases and J by 0 bases, with 8 bases left in between. CDR3 length: 15 residues. CDR1 is MNHEY, CDR2 SVGAGI, per germline. The CDR3 spells CASSYNGGSNQPQHF. DNA of the CDR3: TGTGCCAGCAGTTACAATGGCGGTAGCAATCAGCCCCAGCATTTT.

The V call is TRBV6-1, the J call TRBJ1-6; D gene uncertain. V lost 5 bases and J 6 bases, leaving 5 bases between the germline ends. The CDR3 consists of 12 residues. The germline V gene encodes CDR1 MNHNS and CDR2 SASEGT. DNA of the CDR3: TGTGCCAGCAGTCGACTTAATTCACCCCTCCACTTT. Amino acids: CASSRLNSPLHF.

This clonotype has ten or more counts. V gene TRBV6-1 combines with J gene TRBJ1-6; TRBD1 aligns across 7 bases. The J segment lost 8 bases and the V segment lost 3 bases, leaving 10 bases of the junction unmatched. Per the germline V gene, CDR1 is MNHNS and CDR2 is SASEGT. CDR3 length: 16 amino acids. The CDR3 region has the DNA TGTGCCAGCAGTGAGAAGCGGGACAGCGACGATTCACCCCTCCACTTT. Its protein is CASSEKRDSDDSPLHF.

This clonotype was seen repeatedly, ten times or more. The chain links TRBV4-2 to TRBJ1-5, with TRBD1 as a possible D gene (5 bases). The CDR3 is 14 residues long. Germline V gives CDR1 LGHNA, CDR2 YNFKEQ. V was cut by 1 base and J by 3 bases, with 7 bases left in between. The DNA of the CDR3 is TGTGCCAGCAGCCAAGGGGGGTTCAATCAGCCCCAGCATTTT. This sequence encodes CASSQGGFNQPQHF.

At least ten counts were recorded for this clonotype. The rearrangement uses TRBV29-1 and TRBJ1-1; D gene ambiguous. CDR3 length equals 12 residues. Trimming removed 4 bases at V and 4 bases at J, with 10 bases between. Germline assignment: CDR1 SQVTM and CDR2 ANQGSEA. The CDR3 DNA is TGCAGCGTTGTCCGCAGCGGCACTGAAGCTTTCTTT. Protein sequence: CSVVRSGTEAFF.